This T cell receptor beta chain was identified during a study of cytomegalovirus exposure and HLA in healthy donors. About the research overall: Both the 120 validation repertoires and the 666 first-cohort repertoires used the same platform, as reported by a later analysis.

A remark on this clone: Its antigen is unknown.

Study-wide points: Accounts indicate the classifier identified cytomegalovirus status with strong specificity and sensitivity.

Profiled with immunoSEQ multiplex PCR; TCRdb holds only in-frame clones, not every one. The sample holds approximately 140,000 clones, roughly 90% seen once. The sequenced material came from PBMCs. The clonotype comes from a man aged 18-30 years in good health and CMV-seronegative.

CDR3 in DNA: TGTGCCAGCAGTGAATCCCTCCACTTCACAGATACGCAGTATTTT. Translating it yields CASSESLHFTDTQYF. The chain is built from TRBV2 and TRBJ2-3; D ambiguous. The CDR3 covers 15 residues. From germline, CDR1 is SNHLY and CDR2 FYNNEI. V dropped 2 bases and J dropped 2 bases, with 11 bases sitting between them.